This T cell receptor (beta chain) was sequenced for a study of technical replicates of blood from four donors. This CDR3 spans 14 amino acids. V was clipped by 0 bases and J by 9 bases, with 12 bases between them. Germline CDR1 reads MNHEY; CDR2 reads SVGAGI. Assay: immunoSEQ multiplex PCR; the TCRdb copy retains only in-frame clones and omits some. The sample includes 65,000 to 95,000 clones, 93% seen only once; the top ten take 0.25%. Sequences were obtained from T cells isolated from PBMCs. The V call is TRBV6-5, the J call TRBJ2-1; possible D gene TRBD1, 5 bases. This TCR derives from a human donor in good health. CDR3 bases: TGTGCCAGCAGTTACTCGTGGGGCACTGTTGAGCAGTTCTTC. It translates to CASSYSWGTVEQFF.